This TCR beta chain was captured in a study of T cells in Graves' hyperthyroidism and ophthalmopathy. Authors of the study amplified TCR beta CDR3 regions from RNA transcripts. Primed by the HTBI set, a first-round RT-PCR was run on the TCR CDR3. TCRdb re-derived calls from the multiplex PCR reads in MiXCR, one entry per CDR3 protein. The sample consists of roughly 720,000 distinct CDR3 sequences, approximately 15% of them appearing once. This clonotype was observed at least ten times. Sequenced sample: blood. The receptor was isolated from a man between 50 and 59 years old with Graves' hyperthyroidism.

The CDR3 is CASSAGGSSYNEQFF. The DNA of the CDR3 is TGTGCCAGCAGTGCCGGGGGGAGCTCCTACAATGAGCAGTTCTTC. The chain joins TRBV2 to TRBJ2-1, with 7 nucleotides matching TRBD2. Germline trimming cut 4 bases from V and 0 bases from J; bases unmatched to any gene: 3. This CDR3 spans 15 amino acids. The V gene's germline CDR1 is SNHLY and CDR2 FYNNEI.